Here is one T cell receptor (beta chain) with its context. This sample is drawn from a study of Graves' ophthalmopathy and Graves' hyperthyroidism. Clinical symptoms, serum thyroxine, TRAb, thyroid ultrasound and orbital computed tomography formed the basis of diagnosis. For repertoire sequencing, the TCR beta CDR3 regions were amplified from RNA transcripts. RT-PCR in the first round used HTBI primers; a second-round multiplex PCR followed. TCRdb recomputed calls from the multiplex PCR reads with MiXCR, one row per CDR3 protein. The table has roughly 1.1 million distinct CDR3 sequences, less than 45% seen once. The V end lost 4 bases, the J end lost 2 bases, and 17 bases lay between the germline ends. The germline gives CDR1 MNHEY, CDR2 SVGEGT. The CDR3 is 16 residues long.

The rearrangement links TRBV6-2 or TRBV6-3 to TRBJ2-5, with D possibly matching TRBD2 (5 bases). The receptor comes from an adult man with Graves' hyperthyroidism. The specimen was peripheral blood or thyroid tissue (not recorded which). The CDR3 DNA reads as TGTGCCAGCAGTTTCGGCGGGCTTGGTCTACAAGAGACCCAGTACTTC. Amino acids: CASSFGGLGLQETQYF.